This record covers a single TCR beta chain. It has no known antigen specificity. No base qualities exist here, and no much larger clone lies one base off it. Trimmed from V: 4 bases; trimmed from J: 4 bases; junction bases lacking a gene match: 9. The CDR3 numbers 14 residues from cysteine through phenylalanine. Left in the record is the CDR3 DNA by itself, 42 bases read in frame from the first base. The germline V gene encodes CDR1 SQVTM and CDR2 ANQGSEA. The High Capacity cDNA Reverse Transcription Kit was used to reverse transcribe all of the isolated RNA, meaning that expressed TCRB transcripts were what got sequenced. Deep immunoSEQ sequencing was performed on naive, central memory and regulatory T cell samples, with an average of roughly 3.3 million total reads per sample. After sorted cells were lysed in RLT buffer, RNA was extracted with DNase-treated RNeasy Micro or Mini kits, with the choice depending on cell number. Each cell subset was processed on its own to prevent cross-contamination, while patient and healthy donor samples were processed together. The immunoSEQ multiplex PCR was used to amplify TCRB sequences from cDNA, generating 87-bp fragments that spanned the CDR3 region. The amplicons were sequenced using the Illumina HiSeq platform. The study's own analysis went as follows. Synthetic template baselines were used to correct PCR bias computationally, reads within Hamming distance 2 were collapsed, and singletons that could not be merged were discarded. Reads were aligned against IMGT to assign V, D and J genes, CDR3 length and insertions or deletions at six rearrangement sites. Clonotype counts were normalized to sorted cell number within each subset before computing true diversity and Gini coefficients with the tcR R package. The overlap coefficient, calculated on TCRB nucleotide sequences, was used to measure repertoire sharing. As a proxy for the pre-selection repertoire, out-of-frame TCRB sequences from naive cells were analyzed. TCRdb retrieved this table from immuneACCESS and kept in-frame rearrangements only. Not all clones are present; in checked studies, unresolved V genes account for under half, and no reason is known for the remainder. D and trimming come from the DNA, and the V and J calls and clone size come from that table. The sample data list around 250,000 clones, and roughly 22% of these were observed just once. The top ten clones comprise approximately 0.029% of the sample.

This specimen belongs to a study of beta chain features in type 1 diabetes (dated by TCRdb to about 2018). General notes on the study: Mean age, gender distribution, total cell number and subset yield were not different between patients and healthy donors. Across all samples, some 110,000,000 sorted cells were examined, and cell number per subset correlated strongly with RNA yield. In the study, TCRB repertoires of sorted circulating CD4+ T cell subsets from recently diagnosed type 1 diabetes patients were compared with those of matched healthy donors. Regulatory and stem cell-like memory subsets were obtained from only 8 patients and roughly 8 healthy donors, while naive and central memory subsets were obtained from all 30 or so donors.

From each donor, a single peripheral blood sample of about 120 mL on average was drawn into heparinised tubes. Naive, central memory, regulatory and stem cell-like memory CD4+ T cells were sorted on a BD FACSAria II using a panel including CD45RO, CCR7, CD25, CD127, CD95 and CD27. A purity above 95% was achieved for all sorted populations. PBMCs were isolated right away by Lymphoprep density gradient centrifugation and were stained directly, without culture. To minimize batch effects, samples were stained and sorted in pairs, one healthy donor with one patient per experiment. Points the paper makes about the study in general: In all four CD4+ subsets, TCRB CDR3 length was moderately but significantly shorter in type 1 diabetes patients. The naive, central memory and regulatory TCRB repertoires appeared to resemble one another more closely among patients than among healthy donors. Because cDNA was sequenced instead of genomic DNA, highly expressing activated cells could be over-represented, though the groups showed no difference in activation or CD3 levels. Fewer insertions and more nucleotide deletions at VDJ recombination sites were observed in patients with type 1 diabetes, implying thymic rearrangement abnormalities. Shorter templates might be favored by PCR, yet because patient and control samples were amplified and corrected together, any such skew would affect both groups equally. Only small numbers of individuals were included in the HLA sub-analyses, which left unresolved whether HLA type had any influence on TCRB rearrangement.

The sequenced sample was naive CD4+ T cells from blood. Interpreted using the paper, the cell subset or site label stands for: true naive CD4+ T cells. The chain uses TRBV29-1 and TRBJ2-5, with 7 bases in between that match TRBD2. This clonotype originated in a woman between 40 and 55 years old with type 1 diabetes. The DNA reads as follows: TGCAGCGTTGCCCCCTCAAGACTAGCAGAGACCCAGTACTTC. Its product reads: CSVAPSRLAETQYF.